The 29 T cell receptor beta chains in this list originate from one sample, sequenced in a study of CD8 T cells in ankylosing spondylitis (dated by TCRdb to the late 2010s). Library generation was performed with 5' RACE. The sample was run on an Illumina MiSeq. The public reads were run again by TCRdb, first through fastp at Q25 and then through MiXCR, and only productive beta chains were kept. Rows with one shared CDR3 protein collapse into an entry with the most common genes and DNA. This sample has 15,000 to 20,000 distinct CDR3 sequences in its table, and under 8.5% of those were observed once. The ten largest clones capture less than 40% of the sample. Source material: blood. All receptors come from a male donor with ankylosing spondylitis or in good health (not recorded which).

The chain couples TRBV7-2 to TRBJ2-1; possibly TRBD1 or TRBD2 for D (5 bases each). Trimming pared 3 bases from V and 8 bases from J, leaving 11 bases between. Germline assignment: CDR1 SGHTA and CDR2 FQGNSA. CDR3 length: 13 residues. The CDR3, as DNA: TGTGCCAGCAGCTTGAGGGGCGGTCATGAGCAGTTCTTC. Protein sequence: CASSLRGGHEQFF.

Relative to its sample, this clonotype is medium-sized. DNA for the CDR3: TGTGCCAGCAGCTTAATGGGCACCGGGGAGCTGTTTTTT. This translates into CASSLMGTGELFF. The chain has TRBV7-2 and TRBJ2-2; D unresolved. Germline lookup yields CDR1 SGHTA and CDR2 FQGNSA. The CDR3 sequence is 13 residues long. Trimming removed 2 bases from V and 4 bases from J, with 5 bases in between.

This clonotype was observed many times. The chain is built from TRBV7-2 and TRBJ2-2, with no clear D. Between the trimmed V and J ends, which lost 3 bases and 4 bases, there was a span of 9 bases. In germline, CDR1 is SGHTA, CDR2 FQGNSA. The CDR3 contains 14 residues. The CDR3 loop is CASSFNRGTGELFF. The CDR3 coding sequence is TGTGCCAGCAGCTTCAACAGAGGCACCGGGGAGCTGTTTTTT.

The table lists this clonotype with many counts. The V call is TRBV9, the J call TRBJ2-3; D is uncertain. Germline lookup yields CDR1 SGDLS and CDR2 YYNGEE. Trimming cost V 4 bases and J 10 bases, with 19 bases left between them. This CDR3 is built from 14 residues. In DNA form, the CDR3 reads TGTGCCAGCAGCAAGTCAGACCTAAGGACGGCGCAGTATTTT. Protein: CASSKSDLRTAQYF. The variable domain in full, with the rest retrieved from reference TRBV9 and TRBJ2-3, is DSGVTQTPKHLITATGQRVTLRCSPRSGDLSVYWYQQSLDQGLQFLIQYYNGEERAKGNILERFSAQQFPDLHSELNLSSLELGDSALYFCASSKSDLRTAQYFGPGTRLTVL.

This clonotype was recorded at least ten times. A junction end diverges from the germline sequence, so it may reflect a read error. The V call is TRBV20-1, the J call TRBJ2-7; 10 nucleotides align to TRBD2. Looked up from germline, CDR1 is DFQATT and CDR2 is SNEGSKA (reference sequence). This CDR3 is built from 16 residues. DNA of the CDR3: TGCAGTGCTGGAGAGATTCTAGCGGGAGTCTCCTACGAGCAGTACTTC. It is translated as CSAGEILAGVSYEQYF.

This clonotype was observed a few times. The CDR3 sequence: CASSLVKGTDTQYF. In nucleotides, the CDR3 is TGCGCCAGCAGCTTGGTTAAGGGAACAGATACGCAGTATTTT. This chain uses TRBV5-1 with TRBJ2-3; no clear D gene. CDR3 size: 14 residues. Trimming pared 0 bases from V and 3 bases from J, leaving 8 bases between. Germline values: CDR1 SGHRS, CDR2 YFSETQ.

This clonotype has a count of ten or more. The chain is built from TRBV5-1 and TRBJ2-2, with D uncertain. V shed 6 bases and J shed 3 bases, with 9 bases lying between them. This CDR3 region has 13 residues. Germline loops: CDR1 SGHRS, CDR2 YFSETQ. CDR3 in DNA: TGCGCCAGCAAAGGTTTCGACACCGGGGAGCTGTTTTTT. This sequence encodes CASKGFDTGELFF.

This clonotype was seen many times. V usage is TRBV7-2 and J usage is TRBJ1-2; D uncertain. The CDR3 loop spans 15 amino acids. Trimming shortened V by 2 bases and J by 4 bases, and 14 bases separated the two germline ends. The V gene's germline CDR1 is SGHTA and CDR2 FQGNSA. This CDR3 reads CASSLQAVGFYGYTF. Written as DNA, the CDR3 is TGTGCCAGCAGCTTACAGGCCGTGGGGTTCTATGGCTACACCTTC.

This clonotype has a count of ten or more. This rearrangement joins TRBV10-3 to TRBJ2-3; 8 bases match TRBD2. Germline loops: CDR1 ENHRY, CDR2 SYGVKD. V gave up 6 bases and J gave up 0 bases; unmatched junction bases: 2. The CDR3 loop spans 14 amino acids. The chain's CDR3 is CAIRPGGSTDTQYF. Here the CDR3 DNA reads TGTGCCATCAGACCGGGAGGGAGCACAGATACGCAGTATTTT.

The rearrangement links TRBV20-1 to TRBJ1-5; no firm D call. CDR3 length: 13 residues. Germline V CDR1 and CDR2: DFQATT, SNEGSKA (reference sequence). V gave up 2 bases and J gave up 2 bases, with 7 bases separating them. The CDR3 spells CSARRVGNQPQHF. The DNA of the CDR3 is TGCAGTGCTAGACGAGTAGGCAATCAGCCCCAGCATTTT.

This clonotype has more than one count but fewer than ten. The chain has TRBV10-3 and TRBJ2-7; 11 bases are shared with TRBD1. The CDR3 sequence is 13 residues long. Trimming removed 8 bases from V and 5 bases from J; junction bases left unmatched: 5. Germline assignment: CDR1 ENHRY and CDR2 SYGVKD. CDR3 sequence reads: CAIGKDRGHEQYF. CDR3 in DNA: TGTGCCATCGGCAAGGACAGGGGGCACGAGCAGTACTTC.

The chain joins TRBV27 to TRBJ2-1; 10 bases are a match to TRBD2. This CDR3 spans 15 amino acids. Germline V gene lookup returns CDR1 MNHEY and CDR2 SMNVEV (reference sequence). Losses at the gene ends were 5 bases for V and 4 bases for J; bases not matched to a gene: 5. The CDR3 spells CASSQGTSVYNEQFF. In DNA form, the CDR3 reads TGTGCCAGCAGTCAAGGGACTAGCGTGTACAATGAGCAGTTCTTC.

This clonotype came up a few times. The rearrangement uses TRBV12-3 or TRBV12-4 and TRBJ2-5; D may be TRBD1 (5 bases). The CDR3 is made up of 14 amino acids. The V end lost 4 bases, the J end lost 5 bases, and 14 bases lay between the germline ends. The CDR3 sequence is CASSSRRVIETQYF. CDR3 in DNA: TGTGCCAGCAGTTCTCGCAGGGTTATCGAGACCCAGTACTTC.

This clonotype was observed at least ten times. CDR3 in DNA: TGCAGTGCTAGGAACATCGATGAAAAACTGTTTTTT. Translated, it gives CSARNIDEKLFF. The V call is TRBV20-1, the J call TRBJ1-4; D is undetermined. The CDR3 is 12 amino acids. Germline lookup yields CDR1 DFQATT and CDR2 SNEGSKA (reference sequence). V lost 3 bases to trimming and J lost 6 bases, with 8 bases between them.

This clonotype has ten or more counts. The chain recombines TRBV20-1 with TRBJ2-7, with D perhaps matching TRBD1 (6 bases). The germline V gene encodes CDR1 DFQATT and CDR2 SNEGSKA (reference sequence). The V end was cut by 3 bases, the J end by 0 bases, with 15 bases between. This CDR3 is 15 amino acids long. The CDR3 DNA is TGCAGTGCTAGTCGAAGCGGACAGCTCTCCTACGAGCAGTACTTC. As protein: CSASRSGQLSYEQYF.

This rearrangement joins TRBV5-1 to TRBJ1-1; D ambiguous. This CDR3 contains 15 residues. V lost 0 bases to trimming and J lost 1 base, with 10 bases between them. Germline V gene data show CDR1 as SGHRS and CDR2 as YFSETQ. The CDR3 coding sequence is TGCGCCAGCAGCTTGGCAGGCCGCTCGAACACTGAAGCTTTCTTT. Protein: CASSLAGRSNTEAFF.

This clonotype was recorded many times. The chain has TRBV5-1 and TRBJ2-3; no clear D. Germline loops: CDR1 SGHRS, CDR2 YFSETQ. V was shortened by 4 bases and J by 4 bases, with 7 bases between the two germline ends. This CDR3 has 12 amino acids. The CDR3 is CASSPNADTQYF. CDR3 nucleotide sequence: TGCGCCAGCAGCCCAAATGCAGATACGCAGTATTTT.

V usage is TRBV7-2 and J usage is TRBJ2-2, with TRBD1 identical over 7 bases. This CDR3 is built from 16 residues. Germline V CDR1 and CDR2: SGHTA, FQGNSA. The J segment lost 7 bases and the V segment lost 5 bases, leaving 13 bases of the junction unmatched. The CDR3: CASSTRDRVSHGELFF. CDR3 in DNA: TGTGCCAGCAGCACCCGAGACAGGGTATCCCACGGGGAGCTGTTTTTT. Complete variable domain (other parts from reference TRBV7-2 and TRBJ2-2): GAGVSQSPSNKVTEKGKDVELRCDPISGHTALYWYRQSLGQGLEFLIYFQGNSAPDKSGLPSDRFSAERTGGSVSTLTIQRTQQEDSAVYLCASSTRDRVSHGELFFGEGSRLTVL.

This clonotype was counted between two and nine times. The chain couples TRBV12-3 or TRBV12-4 to TRBJ2-3; tentatively, D is TRBD2 (5 bases). The CDR3 runs 17 residues. V shed 6 bases and J shed 0 bases, with 19 bases lying between them. CDR3 coding DNA: TGTGCCAGCAGCTCCGCCAGACTACCGTATAGCACAGATACGCAGTATTTT. It translates to CASSSARLPYSTDTQYF.

This clonotype was seen at least ten times. V gene TRBV3-1 combines with J gene TRBJ2-7, with TRBD2 identical over 10 bases. Trimming cost V 1 base and J 4 bases; bases outside gene matches: 4. Germline V gene lookup returns CDR1 LGHDT and CDR2 YNNKEL (reference sequence). The length of the CDR3 is 15 residues. CDR3 sequence: CASSQGPSGSYEQYF. The CDR3 region has the DNA TGTGCCAGCAGCCAAGGGCCTAGCGGGAGTTACGAGCAGTACTTC.

This clonotype was seen at least ten times. The V and J genes are TRBV6-6 and TRBJ2-3; 9 bases are shared with TRBD1. This CDR3 comprises 16 residues. CDR1 is MNHNY and CDR2 is SVGAGI in the germline V gene (reference sequence). V lost 6 bases and J lost 6; bases outside the gene matches: 13. The CDR3: CASRLSTQGASDTQYF. The CDR3 nucleotides are TGTGCCAGCAGGCTTAGTACACAGGGGGCGTCGGATACGCAGTATTTT.

This clonotype was counted ten times or more. The chain employs TRBV5-1 and TRBJ2-7; D is perhaps TRBD1 (5 bases). The V gene's germline CDR1 is SGHRS and CDR2 YFSETQ. The CDR3 runs 16 residues. V was shortened by 2 bases and J by 2 bases, with 17 bases between the two germline ends. The CDR3 DNA reads TGCGCCAGCAGCTTTGACTCAGACAGTCTTGCCTACGAGCAGTACTTC. Translation gives CASSFDSDSLAYEQYF.

This clonotype has a count of ten or more. The V gene is TRBV5-1, the J gene TRBJ2-3, with unresolved D. Trimming cost V 4 bases and J 2 bases, with 11 bases left between them. The CDR3 runs 14 residues. Germline CDR1 and CDR2: SGHRS and YFSETQ. Here the CDR3 DNA reads TGCGCCAGCAGCCCGTCGGACCCCACAGATACGCAGTATTTT. This sequence encodes CASSPSDPTDTQYF. Variable domain in full (rest from reference TRBV5-1 and TRBJ2-3): KAGVTQTPRYLIKTRGQQVTLSCSPISGHRSVSWYQQTPGQGLQFLFEYFSETQRNKGNFPGRFSGRQFSNSRSEMNVSTLELGDSALYLCASSPSDPTDTQYFGPGTRLTVL.

This clonotype was detected ten times or more. This chain links TRBV28 with TRBJ2-3; TRBD2 agrees at 12 bases. Germline V gene lookup returns CDR1 MDHEN and CDR2 SYDVKM. Germline trimming cut 5 bases from V and 6 bases from J; bases unmatched to any gene: 3. The length of the CDR3 is 14 residues. CDR3 DNA: TGTGCCAGCAGTCGACTAGCGGGGGTTGATACGCAGTATTTT. Translating it yields CASSRLAGVDTQYF.

Remarks on this clonotype: A read error may produce the germline difference seen at one junction end. This rearrangement joins TRBV6-2 or TRBV6-3 to TRBJ2-1, with 15 bases fitting TRBD2. The length of the CDR3 is 15 residues. Germline assignment: CDR1 MNHEY and CDR2 SVGEGT. The CDR3 loop reads CASSSTSGTSGRRFF. CDR3 in DNA: TGTGCCAGCAGTTCAACCTCCGGGACTAGCGGGAGGAGGTTTTTC.

In its sample, this clonotype was seen many times. The genes are TRBV12-3 or TRBV12-4 and TRBJ2-7; TRBD1 aligns across 8 bases. Trimming at V came to 7 bases and at J to 9 bases, leaving 8 bases not matched to a gene. The CDR3 spans 12 residues. DNA of the CDR3: TGTGCCAGCACAAGACAGGGGTGCCTGCAGTACGTC. Translated: CASTRQGCLQYV.

This clonotype was seen a handful of times. The CDR3 DNA reads as TGTGCCAGCAGCCAGGTTGGTGATTATCAGCCCCAGCATTTT. Translating it yields CASSQVGDYQPQHF. The chain uses TRBV7-2 and TRBJ1-5; the D is unclear. The germline gives CDR1 SGHTA, CDR2 FQGNSA. V lost 5 bases and J 5 bases, leaving 13 bases between the germline ends. The CDR3 runs to 14 residues.

The J gene is TRBJ2-7, the V gene TRBV2; 9 positions agree with TRBD2. Per germline, CDR1 SNHLY and CDR2 FYNNEI. This CDR3 is built from 16 residues. Trimming cost V 4 bases and J 6 bases; bases outside gene matches: 13. The CDR3 region is CASSGSRVAGVSEQYF. The CDR3 nucleotides are TGTGCCAGCAGTGGTTCCCGAGTAGCGGGAGTCTCCGAGCAGTACTTC.

This clonotype was seen many times. The rearrangement links TRBV20-1 to TRBJ2-1; D is unresolved. The V gene's germline CDR1 is DFQATT and CDR2 SNEGSKA (reference sequence). The CDR3 has 12 amino acids. Trimming shortened V by 0 bases and J by 10 bases, and 10 bases separated the two germline ends. The CDR3 bases are TGCAGTGCTAGAGATGGTGTTGGGGAGCAGTTCTTC. This sequence encodes CSARDGVGEQFF.